Ten or more counts support the clone carrying this T cell receptor beta chain. Antigen: not known. The data derive from a study of T cells in Graves' hyperthyroidism and ophthalmopathy. Study-wide results and limits: Ophthalmopathy and stable hyperthyroidism were separated by a 13 V-J model.

The PBMCs had their origin in roughly 9.4 ml of fresh peripheral blood. The CDR3 extends over 14 amino acids. Germline CDR1 and CDR2: ENHRY and SYGVKD. V was trimmed by 3 bases and J by 7 bases, leaving 15 bases between them. From RNA transcripts, TCR beta CDR3 regions were amplified. Carried out on the TCR CDR3, a first-round RT-PCR used the HTBI primer set. TCRdb itself ran the multiplex PCR reads through MiXCR, one entry per CDR3 protein. The table lists hundreds of thousands of distinct CDR3 sequences, approximately 15% of them singletons. The clonotype comes from a woman in her twenties or thirties with Graves' hyperthyroidism that later progressed to Graves' ophthalmopathy. The chain links TRBV10-3 to TRBJ1-2, with D unclear. The specimen sequenced was blood. The CDR3 DNA reads as TGTGCCATCAGTGATCTTCTGGAGAGAAGTGGCTACACCTTC. It is translated as CAISDLLERSGYTF.